This T cell receptor beta chain was observed in a study of shared clonotypes between healthy human individuals. Regarding the study as a whole: A small donor pool kept down the genetic and exposure-history diversity that was represented.

The assay was run at deep level. Using immunoSEQ multiplex PCR, the repertoire was profiled, and TCRdb retains in-frame clones only, with some absent. The repertoire holds about 1 million clones, with about 75% as singletons. About this clone: Its antigen is currently unknown.

The sequence came from a man aged 18 to 29 in good health. Source material: memory CD4+ T cells sorted from blood. The subset: CD45RA-negative fraction.

CDR3 sequence (DNA): TGTGCCAGTCGGGGCTTAGAGGCCACTGAAGCTTTCTTT. This sequence encodes CASRGLEATEAFF. The rearrangement links TRBV2 to TRBJ1-1; the D gene is possibly TRBD1 (5 bases). The CDR3 runs 13 residues. CDR1 is SNHLY, CDR2 FYNNEI, per germline. V was trimmed by 9 bases and J by 4 bases, leaving 15 bases between them.